Below, one T cell receptor (beta chain) is given with its context. The data derive from a study of T cell changes during pregnancy in multiple sclerosis. TCRdb's copy holds only in-frame clones and misses some; the assay was immunoSEQ multiplex PCR. The sample records more than 15,000 clones, roughly nine tenths being singletons. V lost 5 bases, J lost 2 bases, and 19 bases lay in between. CDR1 and CDR2 from the germline V gene are SEHNR and FQNEAQ (reference sequence). This CDR3 has 16 amino acids. The specimen comprised CD8+ T cells from peripheral blood mononuclear cells, sampled in the second trimester of pregnancy. V usage is TRBV7-9 and J usage is TRBJ2-7; weak D call: TRBD1 (5 bases). This TCR came from a female donor in good health, enrolled as a control in a pregnancy study. CDR3 in amino acids: CASSRTWGSDAYEQYF. The DNA for the CDR3 is TGTGCCAGCAGCAGAACCTGGGGCAGCGATGCCTACGAGCAGTACTTC.